The clone carrying this T cell receptor (beta chain) appeared a single time. It was on ten immunoSEQ deep assay plates that unsorted PBMC DNA was sequenced. Sequencing was performed with immunoSEQ multiplex PCR; in TCRdb, only in-frame clones are kept and a portion is missing. The sample shows 450,000 or so clones, roughly 80% of them seen only once. The data are from a study of shared clonotypes between healthy human individuals. Samples left unsorted employed some 100 million PBMCs for genomic DNA. This CDR3 is built from 15 residues. Germline CDR1 MNHEY, CDR2 SMNVEV (reference sequence). The trim removed 5 bases at V and 2 bases at J, leaving 6 bases unmatched.

This TCR was sampled from a middle-aged woman in good health. Some clones in this sample may be carry-over from other donors' samples. V gene TRBV27 combines with J gene TRBJ2-3; TRBD2 matches at 8 bases. Material: PBMCs. CDR3 nucleotide sequence: TGTGCCAGCAGTAGGACTAGCAGGTACACAGATACGCAGTATTTT. Translating it yields CASSRTSRYTDTQYF.